A selection of T cell receptor beta chains follows, all from one sample in a study of siplizumab effects on memory and regulatory T cells. Profiled with immunoSEQ multiplex PCR; TCRdb holds only in-frame clones, not every one. The repertoire consists of 99,000 or so clones, with roughly 92% occurring once and the leading ten covering about 0.62%. The specimen was Tregs sorted from blood. Receptor source: a human donor in good health. CDR3s include the opening cysteine and the closing phenylalanine or tryptophan. Fields, in order: D gene, CDR3 length, V gene, clone size, J gene, CDR3 protein, CDR3 DNA. D genes are given only for firm matches. A clone size is listed for some rows: how often the clone was seen (once, few, many), or a class if it is expanded.

D gene: TRBD1
CDR3 length: 16
V gene: TRBV7-6
clone size: NA
J gene: TRBJ2-1
CDR3 protein: CASSLNSQGAYNEQFF
CDR3 DNA: TGTGCCAGCAGCTTAAATAGCCAGGGGGCATATAATGAGCAGTTCTTC

D gene: TRBD2
CDR3 length: 14
V gene: TRBV5-1
clone size: once
J gene: TRBJ2-3
CDR3 protein: CASSGEGRTDTQYF
CDR3 DNA: TGCGCCAGCAGCGGGGAGGGCCGTACAGATACGCAGTATTTT

D gene: NA
CDR3 length: 15
V gene: TRBV18
clone size: NA
J gene: TRBJ2-3
CDR3 protein: CASSPRFVRADTQYF
CDR3 DNA: TGTGCCAGCTCACCACGGTTCGTCCGCGCAGATACGCAGTATTTT

D gene: NA
CDR3 length: 13
V gene: TRBV5-4
clone size: NA
J gene: TRBJ2-5
CDR3 protein: CASSPGTQETQYF
CDR3 DNA: TGTGCCAGCAGCCCGGGGACCCAGGAGACCCAGTACTTC

D gene: NA
CDR3 length: 14
V gene: TRBV5-1
clone size: NA
J gene: TRBJ2-4
CDR3 protein: CASSFRGGSNIQYF
CDR3 DNA: TGCGCCAGCAGCTTCCGAGGCGGTTCGAACATTCAGTACTTC

D gene: NA
CDR3 length: 15
V gene: TRBV19
clone size: NA
J gene: TRBJ2-2
CDR3 protein: CASSIVQQGAQKLFF
CDR3 DNA: TGTGCCAGTAGTATAGTTCAGCAGGGTGCCCAAAAGCTGTTTTTT

D gene: NA
CDR3 length: 17
V gene: TRBV18
clone size: NA
J gene: TRBJ2-7
CDR3 protein: CASSPPMSGHLSYEQYF
CDR3 DNA: TGTGCCAGCTCACCACCAATGTCGGGACACCTCTCCTACGAGCAGTACTTC

D gene: TRBD1
CDR3 length: 13
V gene: TRBV6-5
clone size: NA
J gene: TRBJ1-2
CDR3 protein: CASSKGAGRGYTF
CDR3 DNA: TGTGCCAGCAGTAAGGGGGCTGGGAGGGGCTACACCTTC

D gene: NA
CDR3 length: 13
V gene: TRBV14
clone size: NA
J gene: TRBJ1-1
CDR3 protein: CASKSTSNTEAFF
CDR3 DNA: TGTGCCAGCAAATCGACGTCGAACACTGAAGCTTTCTTT

D gene: NA
CDR3 length: 14
V gene: TRBV29-1
clone size: NA
J gene: TRBJ2-1
CDR3 protein: CSGGLGGVLVEQFF
CDR3 DNA: TGCAGCGGGGGTCTTGGGGGCGTTTTAGTGGAGCAGTTCTTC

D gene: NA
CDR3 length: 13
V gene: TRBV2
clone size: NA
J gene: TRBJ1-2
CDR3 protein: CASSEGRLHGYTF
CDR3 DNA: TGTGCCAGCAGTGAAGGGAGACTGCATGGCTACACCTTC